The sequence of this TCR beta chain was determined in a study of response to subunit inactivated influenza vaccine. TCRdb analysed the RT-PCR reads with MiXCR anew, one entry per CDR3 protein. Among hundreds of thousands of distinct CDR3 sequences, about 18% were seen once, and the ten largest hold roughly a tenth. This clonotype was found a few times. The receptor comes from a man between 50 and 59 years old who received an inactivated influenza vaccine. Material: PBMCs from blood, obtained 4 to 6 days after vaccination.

Written as DNA, the CDR3 is TGTGCCAGCACGGCGGGAGTGGTGACCGGGGAGCTGTTTTTT. This encodes CASTAGVVTGELFF. This sequence joins TRBV12-3 or TRBV12-4 and TRBJ2-2; 7 bases are shared with TRBD2. This CDR3 has 14 amino acids. Losses at the gene ends were 7 bases for V and 5 bases for J; bases not matched to a gene: 7.